This T cell receptor beta chain is from a study of lung T cells in sarcoidosis with Löfgren's syndrome. About the study: Bronchoalveolar lavage fluid in sarcoidosis accumulates CD4+ T cells. Study-level points and caveats: The most expanded V genes in Löfgren's patients were reportedly TRAV12-1 and TRBV2. Shared TRAV12-1 and TRBV2 CDR3 motifs were reported across several patients.

The CDR3 consists of 14 residues. With 6 bases removed from V and 5 bases from J, the gap between germline ends came to 14 bases. Germline V lookup: CDR1 LNHDA, CDR2 SQIVND (reference sequence). This clonotype was seen a handful of times. Its antigen remains unknown. TCRdb called the reads again in MiXCR, with one record for every CDR3 protein. Here the sample spans around 60,000 distinct CDR3 sequences, 21% being singletons. The chain combines TRBV19 with TRBJ1-5; D gene ambiguous. Sequencing input: CD4+ T cells from PBMCs. The receptor comes from a human donor with sarcoidosis (Löfgren's syndrome or another form), or a control subject (not recorded which). The CDR3 DNA is TGTGCCAGTAGAAGGACCGGGGATGATCAGCCCCAGCATTTT. It encodes CASRRTGDDQPQHF.